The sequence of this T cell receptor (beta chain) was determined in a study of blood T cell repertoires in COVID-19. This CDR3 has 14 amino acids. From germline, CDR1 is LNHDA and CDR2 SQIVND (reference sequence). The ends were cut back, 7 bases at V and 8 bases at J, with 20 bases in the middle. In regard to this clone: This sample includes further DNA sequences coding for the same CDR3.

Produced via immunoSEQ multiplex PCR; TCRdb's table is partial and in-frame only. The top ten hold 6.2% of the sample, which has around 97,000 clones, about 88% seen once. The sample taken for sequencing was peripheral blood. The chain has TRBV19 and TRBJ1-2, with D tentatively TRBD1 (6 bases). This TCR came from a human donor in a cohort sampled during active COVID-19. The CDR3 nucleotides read TGTGCCAGTACCGCCGGGACACCAAGTAACGGCTACACCTTC. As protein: CASTAGTPSNGYTF.